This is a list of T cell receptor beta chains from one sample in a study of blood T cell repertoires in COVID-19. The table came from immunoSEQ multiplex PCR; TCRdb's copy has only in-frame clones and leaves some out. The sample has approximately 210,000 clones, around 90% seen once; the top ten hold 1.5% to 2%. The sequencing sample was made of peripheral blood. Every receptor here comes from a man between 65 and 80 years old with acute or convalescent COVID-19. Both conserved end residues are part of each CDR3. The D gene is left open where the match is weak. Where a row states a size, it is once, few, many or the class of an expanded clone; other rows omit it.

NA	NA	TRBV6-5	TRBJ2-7	CASAPMGSGFYEQYF
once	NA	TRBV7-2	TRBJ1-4	CASSLSPGGEKLFF
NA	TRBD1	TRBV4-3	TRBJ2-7	CASSLGTADYEQYF
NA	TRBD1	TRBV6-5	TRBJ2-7	CASRSGTGNYEQYF
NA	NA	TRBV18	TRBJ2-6	CASSPPRQGIIAGANVLTF
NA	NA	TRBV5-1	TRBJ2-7	CASSTEEEQYF
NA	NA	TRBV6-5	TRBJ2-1	CASREVALNEQFF
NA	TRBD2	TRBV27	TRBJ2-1	CASSLRLTSGRYNEQFF
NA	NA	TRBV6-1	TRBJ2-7	CASSEGTAGYF
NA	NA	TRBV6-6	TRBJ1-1	CASRPDTFMNTEAFF
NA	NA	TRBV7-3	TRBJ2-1	CASSSSGGRYNEQFF
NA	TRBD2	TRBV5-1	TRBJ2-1	CASSTGTSGYNEQFF
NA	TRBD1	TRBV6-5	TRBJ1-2	CASSSRDRANYGYTF
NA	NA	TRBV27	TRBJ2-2	CASSLSARTNTGELFF
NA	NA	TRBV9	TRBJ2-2	CASSLRQDPNTGELFF
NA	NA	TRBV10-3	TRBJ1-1	CAISESYSKEAFF
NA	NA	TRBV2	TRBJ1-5	CASIDRKSNQPQHF
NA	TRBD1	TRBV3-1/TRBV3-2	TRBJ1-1	CASSLTGRDTEAFF
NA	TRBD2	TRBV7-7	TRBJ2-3	CASSSGLAGGSDTQYF
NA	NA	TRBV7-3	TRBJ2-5	CASSLDSRVETQYF
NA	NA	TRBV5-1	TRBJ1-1	CASSLSQGRTEAFF
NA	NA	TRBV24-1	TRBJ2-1	CATSDNQQGLGYNEQFF
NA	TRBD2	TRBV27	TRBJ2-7	CASSLSESGTYPYEQYF
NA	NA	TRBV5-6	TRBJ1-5	CASSLGGHSSNQPQHF
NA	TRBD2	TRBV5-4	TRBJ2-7	CASTPGLAGLSSYEQYF
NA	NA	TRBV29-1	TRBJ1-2	CSVELGGYGYTF
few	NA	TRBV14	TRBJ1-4	CASSQIQGYGEKLFF
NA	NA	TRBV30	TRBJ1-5	CAWGRQAGNQPQHF
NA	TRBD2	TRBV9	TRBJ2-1	CASSPQAGGNSNEQFF
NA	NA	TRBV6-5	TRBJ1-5	CASRPGTNNQPQHF
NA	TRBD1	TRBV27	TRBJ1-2	CASSLTTLRAQGVSGYTF
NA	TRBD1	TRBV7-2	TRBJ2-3	CASSFGDRDADTQYF
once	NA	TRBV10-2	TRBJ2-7	CASSRAYEQYF
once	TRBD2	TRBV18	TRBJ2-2	CASLPGLAGWTGELFF
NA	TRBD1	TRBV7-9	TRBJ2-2	CASSLAGGNAGELFF
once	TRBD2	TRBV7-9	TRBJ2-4	CASSLGKGLAGNIQYF
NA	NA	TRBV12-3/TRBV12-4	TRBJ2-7	CASSLLELGEQYF
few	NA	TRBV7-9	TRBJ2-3	CASSPSTDTQYF
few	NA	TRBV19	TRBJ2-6	CASSKDRFSGANVLTF
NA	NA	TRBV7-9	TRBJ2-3	CASARGIGTDTQYF
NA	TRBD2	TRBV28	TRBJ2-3	CASSLQRESQYF
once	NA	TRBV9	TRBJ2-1	CASSASGLYNEQFF
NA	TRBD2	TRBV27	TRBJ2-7	CASSRLAGLDYEQYF
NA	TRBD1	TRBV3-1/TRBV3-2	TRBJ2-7	CASSQATGERYF
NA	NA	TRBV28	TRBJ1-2	CASSFFADRTYGYTF
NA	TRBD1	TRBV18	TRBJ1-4	CASSRTGTDEKLFF
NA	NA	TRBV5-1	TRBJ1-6	CASSLAEGDNSPLHF
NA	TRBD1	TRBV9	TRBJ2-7	CASSVAQGQSYEQYF
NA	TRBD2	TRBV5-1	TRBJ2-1	CASSLGLAVYNEQFF
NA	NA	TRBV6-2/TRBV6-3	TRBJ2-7	CASSYNWANGQYF
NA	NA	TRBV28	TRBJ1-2	CASSLQEDGYTF
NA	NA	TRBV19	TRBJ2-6	CATRVSGANVLTF
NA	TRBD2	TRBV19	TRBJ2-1	CASSVFVTSNNEQFF
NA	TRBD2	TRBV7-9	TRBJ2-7	CASSLSGTSYEQYF